The rows below give T cell receptor beta chains drawn from one sample of a study of blood T cell repertoires in COVID-19. Profiled with immunoSEQ multiplex PCR; TCRdb holds only in-frame clones, not every one. The sample holds approximately 240,000 clones, 70% to 85% seen once. The sample consisted of peripheral blood. All receptors derive from a woman aged 40 to 55 who had recovered from COVID-19. The CDR3 runs from the conserved cysteine through the conserved F or W. D genes are given only for firm matches. Not every row has a clone size; where given, it reads once, few, many or a size class.

CDR3nt: TGCAGCGTTGATGGCCGCGCGGGTGGGAACACTGAAGCTTTCTTT
CDR3aa: CSVDGRAGGNTEAFF
d_gene: NA
j_gene: TRBJ1-1
abundance: NA
v_gene: TRBV29-1

CDR3nt: TGCGCCAGCAGCGGAGCAGATACGCAGTATTTT
CDR3aa: CASSGADTQYF
d_gene: NA
j_gene: TRBJ2-3
abundance: many
v_gene: TRBV5-1

CDR3nt: TGTGCCAGCAGCGGTGTACCAGTACAGGGGACAACATATGGCTACACCTTC
CDR3aa: CASSGVPVQGTTYGYTF
d_gene: TRBD1
j_gene: TRBJ1-2
abundance: NA
v_gene: TRBV5-4

CDR3nt: TGTGCCAGCAGCTTGCCGGACGGGACAGGGATTGCTGAAGCTTTCTTT
CDR3aa: CASSLPDGTGIAEAFF
d_gene: TRBD1
j_gene: TRBJ1-1
abundance: NA
v_gene: TRBV5-6

CDR3nt: TGTGCCAGCAGCGTAGGGACTACGAACTACGAGCAGTACTTC
CDR3aa: CASSVGTTNYEQYF
d_gene: NA
j_gene: TRBJ2-7
abundance: once
v_gene: TRBV9

CDR3nt: TGTGCCAGTAGTCCTTGGACAAATAAGGCAACTAATGAAAAACTGTTTTTT
CDR3aa: CASSPWTNKATNEKLFF
d_gene: NA
j_gene: TRBJ1-4
abundance: NA
v_gene: TRBV19

CDR3nt: TGTGCCAGCAGCTTAGATCTAGCGTCGAGTGAGCAGTTCTTC
CDR3aa: CASSLDLASSEQFF
d_gene: NA
j_gene: TRBJ2-1
abundance: NA
v_gene: TRBV11-3

CDR3nt: TGTGCCAGCACCCGGGGGGCTAGCGGGGGAACCACAGATACGCAGTATTTT
CDR3aa: CASTRGASGGTTDTQYF
d_gene: TRBD2
j_gene: TRBJ2-3
abundance: NA
v_gene: TRBV7-8

CDR3nt: TGTGCCAGCACTCCCAGCCGGGACAGGGTCGTAATGGCCCAGCATTTT
CDR3aa: CASTPSRDRVVMAQHF
d_gene: TRBD1
j_gene: TRBJ1-5
abundance: NA
v_gene: TRBV6-6

CDR3nt: TGTGCCAGTCGCCCACTCCAGGGATCGTACGGCTACACCTTC
CDR3aa: CASRPLQGSYGYTF
d_gene: NA
j_gene: TRBJ1-2
abundance: NA
v_gene: TRBV19

CDR3nt: TGTGCCAGCAGTCCCCTCGGACAGATGAACACTGAAGCTTTCTTT
CDR3aa: CASSPLGQMNTEAFF
d_gene: NA
j_gene: TRBJ1-1
abundance: NA
v_gene: TRBV28

CDR3nt: TGTGCCAGCAGTTACATCACGGGTGGAAATGAGCAGTTCTTC
CDR3aa: CASSYITGGNEQFF
d_gene: NA
j_gene: TRBJ2-1
abundance: many
v_gene: TRBV6-5

CDR3nt: TGTGCCAGCTCACCGCTGGACAAACAGGGAGTTAAGTACGAGCAGTACTTC
CDR3aa: CASSPLDKQGVKYEQYF
d_gene: NA
j_gene: TRBJ2-7
abundance: NA
v_gene: TRBV18

CDR3nt: TGTGCCAGCAGGGGTGGACAGGCCCAAAATTCACCCCTCCACTTT
CDR3aa: CASRGGQAQNSPLHF
d_gene: TRBD1
j_gene: TRBJ1-6
abundance: NA
v_gene: TRBV6-1

CDR3nt: TGTGCCAGCAGCTTACAGGGGGCAAAGGGCTACACCTTC
CDR3aa: CASSLQGAKGYTF
d_gene: TRBD1
j_gene: TRBJ1-2
abundance: NA
v_gene: TRBV11-2

CDR3nt: TGCAGTGCTAGTATCGGACACCAGAATCAGCCCCAGCATTTT
CDR3aa: CSASIGHQNQPQHF
d_gene: NA
j_gene: TRBJ1-5
abundance: NA
v_gene: TRBV20-1

CDR3nt: TGCGCCAGCAGCTCACTAGCGGGGGGGCCGATTCACTACAATGAGCAGTTCTTC
CDR3aa: CASSSLAGGPIHYNEQFF
d_gene: TRBD2
j_gene: TRBJ2-1
abundance: NA
v_gene: TRBV5-1

CDR3nt: TGTGCCATCAGTGGACAGGCGAACACTGAAGCTTTCTTT
CDR3aa: CAISGQANTEAFF
d_gene: NA
j_gene: TRBJ1-1
abundance: NA
v_gene: TRBV10-3

CDR3nt: TGTGCCAGCAGCTTAGCTAGCGGGGGATCGGGGACCCAGTACTTC
CDR3aa: CASSLASGGSGTQYF
d_gene: TRBD2
j_gene: TRBJ2-5
abundance: once
v_gene: TRBV7-2

CDR3nt: TGTGCCAGTAGTATACACAGGAACTATGGCTACACCTTC
CDR3aa: CASSIHRNYGYTF
d_gene: NA
j_gene: TRBJ1-2
abundance: NA
v_gene: TRBV19

CDR3nt: TGTGCCAGCAGCCGAAGCCGGGACACGGGAAATTCACCCCTCCACTTT
CDR3aa: CASSRSRDTGNSPLHF
d_gene: NA
j_gene: TRBJ1-6
abundance: NA
v_gene: TRBV7-6

CDR3nt: TGTGCCAGCAGCTTTCTAGCGGGGGGCCAAGAGACCCAGTACTTC
CDR3aa: CASSFLAGGQETQYF
d_gene: TRBD2
j_gene: TRBJ2-5
abundance: NA
v_gene: TRBV5-6

CDR3nt: TGCGCCAGCAGCTTGGGGACACTTCGGAACTATGGCTACACCTTC
CDR3aa: CASSLGTLRNYGYTF
d_gene: NA
j_gene: TRBJ1-2
abundance: NA
v_gene: TRBV5-1

CDR3nt: TGTGCCAGCTATTTCAGAGGCTACACCTTC
CDR3aa: CASYFRGYTF
d_gene: NA
j_gene: TRBJ1-2
abundance: NA
v_gene: TRBV2

CDR3nt: TGTGCCAGCAGTGAAATGGGGCCTAGCGGGGGGAAGCCAGATACGCAGTATTTT
CDR3aa: CASSEMGPSGGKPDTQYF
d_gene: TRBD2
j_gene: TRBJ2-3
abundance: NA
v_gene: TRBV6-1

CDR3nt: TGTGCCACCCGGACAGGGCAGAATCAGCCCCAGCATTTT
CDR3aa: CATRTGQNQPQHF
d_gene: TRBD1
j_gene: TRBJ1-5
abundance: NA
v_gene: TRBV10-3

CDR3nt: TGCAGCGTTGAGAAGAAACAGGGGGCCAATGAGCAGTTCTTC
CDR3aa: CSVEKKQGANEQFF
d_gene: TRBD1
j_gene: TRBJ2-1
abundance: NA
v_gene: TRBV29-1

CDR3nt: TGTGCTAGTGGCGGGACTAGTTTGTACGAGCAGTACTTC
CDR3aa: CASGGTSLYEQYF
d_gene: TRBD2
j_gene: TRBJ2-7
abundance: NA
v_gene: TRBV12-5

CDR3nt: TGTGCCAGCAGTGACCCCCGATGGCCCTACGAGCAGTACTTC
CDR3aa: CASSDPRWPYEQYF
d_gene: NA
j_gene: TRBJ2-7
abundance: NA
v_gene: TRBV6-1

CDR3nt: TGTGCCAGCAGTCCCCAGGGGACCTCTGGAAACACCATATATTTT
CDR3aa: CASSPQGTSGNTIYF
d_gene: NA
j_gene: TRBJ1-3
abundance: few
v_gene: TRBV7-2

CDR3nt: TGTGCCAGCTCACCGAACAGGGGTGCAACTAATGAAAAACTGTTTTTT
CDR3aa: CASSPNRGATNEKLFF
d_gene: TRBD1
j_gene: TRBJ1-4
abundance: NA
v_gene: TRBV18

CDR3nt: TGTGCCAGTAGTATGACAGGGAACTATGGCTACACCTTC
CDR3aa: CASSMTGNYGYTF
d_gene: TRBD1
j_gene: TRBJ1-2
abundance: NA
v_gene: TRBV19

CDR3nt: TGTGCCAGCAGTCGGACAGGGCCCCAAGAGACCCAGTACTTC
CDR3aa: CASSRTGPQETQYF
d_gene: TRBD1
j_gene: TRBJ2-5
abundance: NA
v_gene: TRBV6-2/TRBV6-3

CDR3nt: TGTGCCAGCATTTCCAGGGTCCCCCTCTCTGGAAACACCATATATTTT
CDR3aa: CASISRVPLSGNTIYF
d_gene: NA
j_gene: TRBJ1-3
abundance: NA
v_gene: TRBV28

CDR3nt: TGTGCCAGCAGCTTTACCATCAGGGGGCGATTAGGGGAGCTGTTTTTT
CDR3aa: CASSFTIRGRLGELFF
d_gene: TRBD1
j_gene: TRBJ2-2
abundance: NA
v_gene: TRBV5-6

CDR3nt: TGTGCCAGCAGCTTAGCCGTGACACATGTTGACTATGGCTACACCTTC
CDR3aa: CASSLAVTHVDYGYTF
d_gene: NA
j_gene: TRBJ1-2
abundance: NA
v_gene: TRBV7-2

CDR3nt: TGTGCCAGCAGTTTACGAGGTCAGATTTCCTATGGCTACACCTTC
CDR3aa: CASSLRGQISYGYTF
d_gene: NA
j_gene: TRBJ1-2
abundance: once
v_gene: TRBV28

CDR3nt: TGTGCCAGCGTGACAGGGGTCGGAAACACCATATATTTT
CDR3aa: CASVTGVGNTIYF
d_gene: TRBD1
j_gene: TRBJ1-3
abundance: NA
v_gene: TRBV6-5

CDR3nt: TGTGCCAGCAGCGTAGGTATAGCGGGGGGTTCCGTGGGCACAGATACGCAGTATTTT
CDR3aa: CASSVGIAGGSVGTDTQYF
d_gene: TRBD2
j_gene: TRBJ2-3
abundance: NA
v_gene: TRBV9

CDR3nt: TGTGCCAGCAGCTTGGCCCCGGCGGGGGCCTCACGGACCCAGTACTTC
CDR3aa: CASSLAPAGASRTQYF
d_gene: NA
j_gene: TRBJ2-5
abundance: once
v_gene: TRBV7-9

CDR3nt: TGTGCCAGTAGTAAGGGGTTAGGTCAGCCCCAGCATTTT
CDR3aa: CASSKGLGQPQHF
d_gene: NA
j_gene: TRBJ1-5
abundance: few
v_gene: TRBV19

CDR3nt: TGTGCCAGCAGCCAACTACTAGCGGAAGAGACCCAGTACTTC
CDR3aa: CASSQLLAEETQYF
d_gene: TRBD2
j_gene: TRBJ2-5
abundance: NA
v_gene: TRBV3-1/TRBV3-2

CDR3nt: TGTGCCAGCAGTGAAGCGACAGGGAGTGGCTATGGCTACACCTTC
CDR3aa: CASSEATGSGYGYTF
d_gene: TRBD1
j_gene: TRBJ1-2
abundance: NA
v_gene: TRBV6-1

CDR3nt: TGTGCCAGTAGCCAACGCTCCGGGACAACCAGCAATCAGCCCCAGCATTTT
CDR3aa: CASSQRSGTTSNQPQHF
d_gene: NA
j_gene: TRBJ1-5
abundance: few
v_gene: TRBV19

CDR3nt: TGCGCCAGCAGGACTCAGGGGTATAGCAATCAGCCCCAGCATTTT
CDR3aa: CASRTQGYSNQPQHF
d_gene: NA
j_gene: TRBJ1-5
abundance: NA
v_gene: TRBV10-2

CDR3nt: TGTGCCAGCAGCCAAGATATAGCGACCTACAATGGCTACACCTTC
CDR3aa: CASSQDIATYNGYTF
d_gene: NA
j_gene: TRBJ1-2
abundance: NA
v_gene: TRBV3-1/TRBV3-2

CDR3nt: TGTGCCAGCAGTGATTTGTTGGGGACAGCAACAGATACGCAGTATTTT
CDR3aa: CASSDLLGTATDTQYF
d_gene: TRBD1
j_gene: TRBJ2-3
abundance: NA
v_gene: TRBV6-1

CDR3nt: TGTGCCAGCAGCTTGAGTAGGGGCACCCACAATGAGCAGTTCTTC
CDR3aa: CASSLSRGTHNEQFF
d_gene: NA
j_gene: TRBJ2-1
abundance: NA
v_gene: TRBV11-2

CDR3nt: TGTGCCAGCAGCCAAGATGACAGGGCCCCAGATACGCAGTATTTT
CDR3aa: CASSQDDRAPDTQYF
d_gene: TRBD1
j_gene: TRBJ2-3
abundance: NA
v_gene: TRBV3-1/TRBV3-2

CDR3nt: TGCAGCGTCGGACTATCCTACACAGATACGCAGTATTTT
CDR3aa: CSVGLSYTDTQYF
d_gene: NA
j_gene: TRBJ2-3
abundance: NA
v_gene: TRBV29-1

CDR3nt: TGTGCCAGCAACCCCGGGACAGGGGGCAATGAGCAGTTCTTC
CDR3aa: CASNPGTGGNEQFF
d_gene: TRBD1
j_gene: TRBJ2-1
abundance: NA
v_gene: TRBV6-6

CDR3nt: TGTGCCAGCAGTGAATCGCCCAGATATGGCTACACCTTC
CDR3aa: CASSESPRYGYTF
d_gene: NA
j_gene: TRBJ1-2
abundance: NA
v_gene: TRBV25-1

CDR3nt: TGTGCCAGCAGCTTGGGGGCCCCACGAATTGAAAAACTGTTTTTT
CDR3aa: CASSLGAPRIEKLFF
d_gene: NA
j_gene: TRBJ1-4
abundance: NA
v_gene: TRBV5-5

CDR3nt: TGTGCCACCAGCAGGGTAATCGGGGTGCAGTACTTC
CDR3aa: CATSRVIGVQYF
d_gene: NA
j_gene: TRBJ2-7
abundance: NA
v_gene: TRBV15

CDR3nt: TGCGCCAGCAGCCTCGGACAGGGGCGATCACCCCTCCACTTT
CDR3aa: CASSLGQGRSPLHF
d_gene: TRBD1
j_gene: TRBJ1-6
abundance: NA
v_gene: TRBV5-1

CDR3nt: TGTGCCAGCAGCCCACTGGGTTCAGGAAAACTGTTTTTT
CDR3aa: CASSPLGSGKLFF
d_gene: NA
j_gene: TRBJ1-4
abundance: once
v_gene: TRBV12-3/TRBV12-4

CDR3nt: TGTGCCAGCAGCCAAGGAATCTCCTTTGGACAGACGTTGTATTTT
CDR3aa: CASSQGISFGQTLYF
d_gene: NA
j_gene: TRBJ1-3
abundance: NA
v_gene: TRBV3-1/TRBV3-2

CDR3nt: TGTGCCAGCAGCCCGCAGGACAGGGTCGGTGGCACTGAAGCTTTCTTT
CDR3aa: CASSPQDRVGGTEAFF
d_gene: TRBD1
j_gene: TRBJ1-1
abundance: NA
v_gene: TRBV7-6

CDR3nt: TGTGCCAGCAGCCTCCGGGTCAGAAACTATGGCTACACCTTC
CDR3aa: CASSLRVRNYGYTF
d_gene: NA
j_gene: TRBJ1-2
abundance: NA
v_gene: TRBV3-1/TRBV3-2